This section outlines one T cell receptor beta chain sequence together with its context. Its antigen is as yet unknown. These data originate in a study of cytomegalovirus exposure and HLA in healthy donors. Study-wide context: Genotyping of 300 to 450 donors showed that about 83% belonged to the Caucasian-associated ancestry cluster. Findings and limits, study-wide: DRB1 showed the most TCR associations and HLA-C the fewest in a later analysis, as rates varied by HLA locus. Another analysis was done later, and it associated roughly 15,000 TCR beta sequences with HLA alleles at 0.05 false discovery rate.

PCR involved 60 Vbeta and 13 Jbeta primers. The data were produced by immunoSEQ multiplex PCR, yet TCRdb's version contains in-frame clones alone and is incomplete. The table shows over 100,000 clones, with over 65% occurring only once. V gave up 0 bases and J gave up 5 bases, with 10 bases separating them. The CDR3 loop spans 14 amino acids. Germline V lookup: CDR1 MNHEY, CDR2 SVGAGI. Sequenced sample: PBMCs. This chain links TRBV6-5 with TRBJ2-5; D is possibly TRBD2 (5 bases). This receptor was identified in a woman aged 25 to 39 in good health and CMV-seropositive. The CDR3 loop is CASSYSRDLETQYF. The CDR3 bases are TGTGCCAGCAGTTACTCGAGGGATCTGGAGACCCAGTACTTC.